This T cell receptor (beta chain) was obtained from a study of OX40 agonist ivuxolimab in advanced cancers. Looking at the study overall: The dose of intravenous ivuxolimab that patients received every 2 weeks ranged from 0.01 to 10 mg/kg. Three patients, one with hepatocellular carcinoma and two with cutaneous melanoma, responded partially.

The germline CDR1 and CDR2 sequences are SQVTM and ANQGSEA. The CDR3 sequence is 15 residues long. J lost 6 bases, V lost 4 bases, and 12 bases had no gene match. Using immunoSEQ multiplex PCR, the repertoire was profiled, and TCRdb retains in-frame clones only, with some absent. The sample includes approximately 20,000 clones, about four fifths seen only once; the top ten take over 9.5%. This chain connects TRBV29-1 to TRBJ1-5, with TRBD1 identical over 7 bases. This receptor was obtained from an adult with an advanced solid tumor such as melanoma, head and neck, liver or kidney cancer. Sequenced here: CD4+ or CD8+ T cells sorted from blood, sampled in a trial of the OX40 agonist ivuxolimab. CDR3 sequence reads: CSVASTGLGSQPQHF. CDR3 in DNA: TGCAGCGTTGCCTCGACAGGGCTCGGAAGTCAGCCCCAGCATTTT.